This T cell receptor beta chain was captured in a study of blood T cell repertoires in COVID-19. The table came from immunoSEQ multiplex PCR; TCRdb's copy has only in-frame clones and leaves some out. This table holds tens of thousands of clones, 70% to 90% found once. CDR3 length equals 17 residues. The junction had 6 bases not matched to a gene; V was cut back by 1 base and J by 5 bases. Germline V lookup: CDR1 LGHNA, CDR2 YSLEER. The sequence derives from a man older than 75 with acute or convalescent COVID-19. The gene calls are TRBV4-3 and TRBJ1-6, with 9 bases matching TRBD1. Sequencing was done on a sample of peripheral blood. The CDR3 DNA sequence: TGCGCCAGCAGCCAAGGGGGACAGGGAACTCATAATTCACCCCTCCACTTT. Protein: CASSQGGQGTHNSPLHF.